These 8 T cell receptor beta chains share one sample of origin, sequenced in a study of T cell responses to AZD1222 COVID-19 vaccine (dated by TCRdb to the early 2020s). Library construction relied on the immunoSEQ multiplex PCR assay. In TCRdb, the immuneACCESS table is reduced to in-frame sequences with V and J assigned. These tables do not hold every clone; where another copy was compared, an unresolved V gene accounts for under half, and the others remain unexplained. In all, the sample holds around 120,000 clones, and around 87% of those were seen once. Clones ranked in the top ten supply over 3% of the sample. The time point label of this sample denotes: baseline before first vaccination. The material sequenced was peripheral blood, taken on day 0 of AZD1222 vaccination. These receptors all stem from an adult in good health.

This clone has just one count. V is TRBV5-4 and J is TRBJ1-1; D may be TRBD1 (5 bases). V lost 5 bases, J lost 5 bases, and 16 bases lay in between. The CDR3 is 14 residues long. CDR1 is SGHNT, CDR2 YYREEE, per germline (reference sequence). The CDR3 loop is CASSLQGLLTEAFF. In nucleotides, the CDR3 is TGTGCCAGCAGTCTCCAGGGTTTACTTACTGAAGCTTTCTTT.

The rearrangement uses TRBV11-2 and TRBJ1-1; D not resolved. V shed 1 base and J shed 4 bases, with 16 bases lying between them. The length of the CDR3 is 16 residues. The germline CDR1 and CDR2 sequences are SGHAT and FQNNGV. CDR3: CASSLALRQEGTEAFF. For the CDR3, the DNA is TGTGCCAGCAGCTTAGCGTTAAGGCAGGAGGGCACTGAAGCTTTCTTT.

The chain carries TRBV18 and TRBJ2-3, with 10 bases aligning to TRBD2. Germline CDR1 is KGHSH and CDR2 is LQKENI. Trimming at V came to 4 bases and at J to 3 bases, leaving 10 bases not matched to a gene. There are 17 residues in the CDR3. CDR3 sequence reads: CASSRRSTSGVTDTQYF. In DNA form, the CDR3 reads TGTGCCAGCTCACGAAGGTCCACTAGCGGGGTTACAGATACGCAGTATTTT.

The V call is TRBV6-6, the J call TRBJ2-3; tentatively, D is TRBD1 or TRBD2 (6 bases each). The V and J ends lost 7 bases and 6 bases respectively, with 11 bases between them. This CDR3 has 12 amino acids. Germline values: CDR1 MNHNY, CDR2 SVGAGI (reference sequence). Here the CDR3 DNA reads TGTGCCAGCACGGGGGCTGGGGATACGCAGTATTTT. This sequence encodes CASTGAGDTQYF.

The J gene is TRBJ1-2, the V gene TRBV6-5, with D maybe TRBD1 (5 bases). V was trimmed by 8 bases and J by 3 bases, leaving 10 bases between them. Germline V gene data show CDR1 as MNHEY and CDR2 as SVGAGI. The CDR3 is 12 residues long. CDR3 sequence (DNA): TGTGCCAGCTTCAGGGCCGACTATGGCTACACCTTC. This codes for CASFRADYGYTF.

Only one count was recorded for this clone. This sequence joins TRBV9 and TRBJ2-3; TRBD2 aligns across 11 bases. CDR1 and CDR2 (germline): SGDLS, YYNGEE. J gave up 4 bases and V 4 bases, and 11 bases lay outside the gene matches. The CDR3 has 17 amino acids. The CDR3 here is CASSRSGGALPADTQYF. In DNA, the CDR3 is TGTGCCAGCAGCCGTAGCGGGGGGGCCTTACCCGCAGATACGCAGTATTTT.

V gene TRBV5-1 combines with J gene TRBJ1-2; perhaps TRBD1 as D (5 bases). Trimming took off 5 bases at V and 1 base at J, with 15 bases between the two ends. CDR1 is SGHRS, CDR2 YFSETQ, per germline. The CDR3 runs 15 residues. The CDR3 DNA reads as TGCGCCAGCAGGTGGGACCGGGGGAATAACTATGGCTACACCTTC. The encoded protein is CASRWDRGNNYGYTF.

J is TRBJ1-2 and V is TRBV15; no reliable D call. The CDR3 is 14 amino acids. V gave up 3 bases and J gave up 2 bases, with 10 bases separating them. Germline V lookup: CDR1 LNHNV, CDR2 YYDKDF (reference sequence). CDR3: CATSSLIKNYGYTF. CDR3 in DNA: TGTGCCACCAGCAGCCTCATAAAAAACTATGGCTACACCTTC.